The 24 T cell receptor beta chains below were found in one sample sequenced in a study of blood T cell repertoires in COVID-19. The method was immunoSEQ multiplex PCR; TCRdb's version includes in-frame clones alone and lacks a portion of them. This table holds 130,000 to 150,000 clones, approximately 80% found once. The sequencing sample was made of PBMCs or T cells enriched from blood (not recorded which). The receptors originated from a man aged 50 or older who had recovered from COVID-19.

This rearrangement joins TRBV7-2 to TRBJ1-5, with TRBD1 as a possible D gene (5 bases). The V end was cut by 0 bases, the J end by 6 bases, with 9 bases between. CDR1 and CDR2 from the germline V gene are SGHTA and FQGNSA. This CDR3 has 14 amino acids. The CDR3 bases are TGTGCCAGCAGCTTAGCGGAGGGGTCTCAGCCCCAGCATTTT. It specifies CASSLAEGSQPQHF.

In its sample, this clone was seen a few times. The V and J genes are TRBV6-5 and TRBJ1-3, with D possibly TRBD1 on 5 matching bases. Trimming cost V 7 bases and J 0 bases, with 13 bases left between them. The CDR3 length is 15 residues. CDR1 MNHEY and CDR2 SVGAGI come from the germline V gene. The DNA of the CDR3 is TGTGCCAGCACCACAGGACCTCTCTCTGGAAACACCATATATTTT. This gives the protein CASTTGPLSGNTIYF.

This chain links TRBV5-5 with TRBJ2-7; D perhaps matches TRBD2 (6 bases). The CDR3 spans 13 residues. Germline-derived CDR1 and CDR2 are SGHKS and YYEKEE (reference sequence). Trimming took 5 bases from V and 2 from J, leaving 11 bases between them. CDR3 sequence reads: CASSWDSTYEQYF. DNA of the CDR3: TGTGCCAGCAGTTGGGACTCGACCTACGAGCAGTACTTC.

The gene calls are TRBV20-1 and TRBJ2-5, with TRBD1 as a possible D gene (6 bases). Germline values: CDR1 DFQATT, CDR2 SNEGSKA (reference sequence). The CDR3 is 14 amino acids. V was trimmed by 3 bases and J by 5 bases, leaving 16 bases between them. Written as DNA, the CDR3 is TGCAGTGCTAGTATCCTCGGGCAGGGGGAGACCCAGTACTTC. Translation gives CSASILGQGETQYF.

The chain links TRBV18 to TRBJ1-2; D perhaps matches TRBD1 (5 bases). V was cut by 3 bases and J by 7 bases, with 24 bases left in between. Germline CDR1 KGHSH, CDR2 LQKENI. The CDR3 length is 17 residues. This CDR3 reads CASSPPASGAGSSGYTF. The CDR3 region has the DNA TGTGCCAGCTCACCCCCCGCGTCCGGCGCAGGGTCGAGTGGCTACACCTTC.

V usage is TRBV10-2 and J usage is TRBJ2-7; 13 bases are shared with TRBD2. The CDR3 is 18 amino acids. Germline CDR1 reads WSHSY; CDR2 reads SAAADI. J lost 0 bases, V lost 3 bases, and 8 bases had no gene match. The CDR3 sequence is CASSDRTSGGPSSYEQYF. The DNA for the CDR3 is TGCGCCAGCAGTGACAGGACTAGCGGGGGCCCGAGCTCCTACGAGCAGTACTTC.

The chain uses TRBV25-1 and TRBJ2-2; TRBD1 matches 7 bases. V shed 6 bases and J 1 base; nucleotides not matched to a gene: 2. Looked up from germline, CDR1 is MGHDK and CDR2 is SYGVNS. The CDR3 sequence is 14 residues long. Written as DNA, the CDR3 is TGTGCCAGCAGGGACAGGATGAACACCGGGGAGCTGTTTTTT. The encoded protein is CASRDRMNTGELFF.

The chain couples TRBV6-2 or TRBV6-3 to TRBJ1-6, with TRBD1 matching over 8 bases. V lost 5 bases and J lost 7; bases outside the gene matches: 4. This CDR3 contains 14 residues. Germline lookup yields CDR1 MNHEY and CDR2 SVGEGT. The chain's CDR3 is CASSTSGGNSPLHF. The CDR3 DNA is TGTGCCAGCAGTACTTCAGGGGGCAATTCACCCCTCCACTTT.

This clone appeared once. The chain uses TRBV25-1 and TRBJ1-6; D perhaps matches TRBD1 (6 bases). The CDR3 sequence is 16 residues long. Germline assignment: CDR1 MGHDK and CDR2 SYGVNS. V lost 10 bases and J 0 bases, leaving 16 bases between the germline ends. DNA of the CDR3: TGTGCCACCATGGGGGGGGCAAGCTCCTATAATTCACCCCTCCACTTT. Translated, it gives CATMGGASSYNSPLHF.

V usage is TRBV6-5 and J usage is TRBJ2-5; possibly TRBD1 for D (6 bases). This CDR3 is 12 amino acids long. From germline, CDR1 is MNHEY and CDR2 SVGAGI. V dropped 6 bases and J dropped 5 bases, with 10 bases sitting between them. CDR3: CASRNRDETQYF. The DNA of the CDR3 is TGTGCCAGCAGGAACAGGGATGAGACCCAGTACTTC.

This clone occurred a few times. The V and J genes are TRBV7-2 and TRBJ2-3; the match to TRBD2 covers 7 bases. CDR1 is SGHTA, CDR2 FQGNSA, per germline. The CDR3 contains 15 residues. Losses at the gene ends were 8 bases for V and 0 bases for J; bases not matched to a gene: 8. CDR3 amino acids: CASSDLAASTDTQYF. The CDR3 DNA reads TGTGCCAGCTCAGATCTAGCGGCGAGCACAGATACGCAGTATTTT.

This chain connects TRBV5-1 to TRBJ1-2, with 9 nucleotides matching TRBD1. Germline CDR1 is SGHRS and CDR2 is YFSETQ. V was pared by 4 bases and J by 9 bases, with 10 bases of the junction left unmatched. CDR3 size: 14 residues. The CDR3 DNA follows: TGCGCCAGCAGCCAGGGACAGGGCGACGCGAGCTACACCTTC. As protein: CASSQGQGDASYTF.

The chain has TRBV7-2 and TRBJ1-5; D may be TRBD1 (5 bases). Germline assignment: CDR1 SGHTA and CDR2 FQGNSA. The length of the CDR3 is 17 residues. The germline V and J ends were trimmed by 5 bases and 6 bases, with 23 bases remaining between them. The CDR3 reads CASSHPPRAGSLQPQHF. The CDR3 DNA reads as TGTGCCAGCAGCCACCCCCCCAGGGCCGGGAGTCTTCAGCCCCAGCATTTT.

CDR3 coding DNA: TGTGCCAGCTCACTCGATCGGGATGGCTACACCTTC. This encodes CASSLDRDGYTF. The V and J genes are TRBV18 and TRBJ1-2; no reliable D call. Germline V lookup: CDR1 KGHSH, CDR2 LQKENI. This CDR3 spans 12 amino acids. V gave up 4 bases and J gave up 6 bases, with 9 bases separating them.

Here the CDR3 reads CASGRDRKRDTQYF. CDR3 bases: TGTGCCAGCGGACGGGACAGGAAGAGAGATACGCAGTATTTT. The chain combines TRBV11-3 with TRBJ2-3, with TRBD1 matching over 8 bases. From germline, CDR1 is SGHNT and CDR2 YENEEA. This CDR3 comprises 14 residues. With 8 bases clipped from V and 5 bases from J, the junction kept 9 bases outside the gene matches.

This chain connects TRBV6-4 to TRBJ2-5; 8 nucleotides agree with TRBD2. The length of the CDR3 is 15 residues. CDR1 is MRHNA, CDR2 SNTAGT, per germline. V lost 4 bases and J lost 2; bases outside the gene matches: 6. CDR3 sequence: CASSAVAGNQETQYF. The CDR3 DNA reads TGTGCCAGCAGTGCCGTAGCGGGGAATCAAGAGACCCAGTACTTC.

The chain has TRBV23-1 and TRBJ1-4; TRBD1 matches at 8 bases. TRBV23-1 is marked as an open reading frame, function uncertain. This CDR3 has 17 residues. After removal of 10 bases from V and 0 bases from J, the junction contained 13 bases not matched to a gene. DNA for the CDR3: TGCGCCAACGCGGACAGGGAAAAGGCTCCAACTAATGAAAAACTGTTTTTT. Translating it yields CANADREKAPTNEKLFF.

This sequence joins TRBV7-8 and TRBJ2-5; 9 positions match TRBD2. The germline V gene encodes CDR1 SGHVS and CDR2 FQNEAQ. The CDR3 is 16 amino acids. With V trimmed by 5 bases and J by 2 bases, 9 bases remained unmatched. The CDR3 loop reads CASSTNSAGGQETQYF. The CDR3 nucleotides read TGTGCCAGCAGCACCAACAGCGCGGGGGGGCAAGAGACCCAGTACTTC.

V is TRBV5-1 and J is TRBJ1-6; D ambiguous. Between the trimmed V and J ends, which lost 1 base and 2 bases, there was a span of 10 bases. CDR3 size: 16 residues. Per the germline V gene, CDR1 is SGHRS and CDR2 is YFSETQ. CDR3 amino acids: CASSLSERAYNSPLHF. The CDR3 region has the DNA TGCGCCAGCAGCTTGAGCGAGAGGGCCTATAATTCACCCCTCCACTTT.

This CDR3 is CASSQPPGGRETQYF. In DNA, the CDR3 is TGTGCCAGCAGCCAGCCTCCGGGGGGAAGAGAGACCCAGTACTTC. The V and J genes are TRBV3-1 (or the pseudogene TRBV3-2) and TRBJ2-5, with 7 bases fitting TRBD2. CDR1 and CDR2 from the germline V gene are LGHDT and YNNKEL (reference sequence). The CDR3 loop spans 15 amino acids. V dropped 3 bases and J dropped 4; count of bases not matched to a gene: 8.

The chain employs TRBV2 and TRBJ2-5; TRBD1 is a possible D gene (7 bases). From germline, CDR1 is SNHLY and CDR2 FYNNEI. The CDR3 has 17 residues. V dropped 5 bases and J dropped 3 bases, with 22 bases sitting between them. The CDR3 DNA reads as TGTGCCAGCAGTCCCCCATGGGGCGACAGGGAGGAAGAGACCCAGTACTTC. This encodes CASSPPWGDREEETQYF.

The gene calls are TRBV11-3 and TRBJ2-2, with TRBD2 identical over 7 bases. Germline V gene lookup returns CDR1 SGHNT and CDR2 YENEEA. V lost 5 bases, J lost 2 bases, and 8 bases stayed unmatched. The CDR3 is made up of 16 amino acids. The CDR3 DNA sequence: TGTGCCAGCAGCCTCCTACGGGGGGAAAACACCGGGGAGCTGTTTTTT. Encoded protein: CASSLLRGENTGELFF.

The chain combines TRBV30 with TRBJ2-7; 9 bases match TRBD2. Trimming at V came to 8 bases and at J to 5 bases, leaving 7 bases not matched to a gene. Germline V lookup: CDR1 GTSNPN, CDR2 SVGIG (reference sequence). The CDR3 has 12 amino acids. CDR3 coding DNA: TGTGCCGGGACGGCGGGGGGGCACGAGCAGTACTTC. Amino acid sequence: CAGTAGGHEQYF.

The chain links TRBV6-4 to TRBJ2-1; D possibly corresponds to TRBD2 (6 bases). CDR1 is MRHNA and CDR2 is SNTAGT in the germline V gene. V shed 9 bases and J shed 0 bases, with 12 bases lying between them. This CDR3 has 14 amino acids. The CDR3 protein is CASRDLSSYNEQFF. CDR3 DNA: TGTGCCAGTAGGGACTTGAGCTCCTACAATGAGCAGTTCTTC.